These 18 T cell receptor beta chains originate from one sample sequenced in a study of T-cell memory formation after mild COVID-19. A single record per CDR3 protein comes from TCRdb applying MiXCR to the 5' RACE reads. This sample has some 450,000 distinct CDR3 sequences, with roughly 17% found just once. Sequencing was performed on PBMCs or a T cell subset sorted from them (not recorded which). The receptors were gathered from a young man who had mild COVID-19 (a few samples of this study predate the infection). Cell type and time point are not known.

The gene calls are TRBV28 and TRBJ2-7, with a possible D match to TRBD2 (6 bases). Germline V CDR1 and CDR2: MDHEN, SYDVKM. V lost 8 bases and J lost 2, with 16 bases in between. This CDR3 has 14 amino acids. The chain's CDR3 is CASSGRGYPYEQYV. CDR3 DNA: TGTGCCAGCTCTGGGCGGGGTTACCCCTACGAGCAGTACGTC.

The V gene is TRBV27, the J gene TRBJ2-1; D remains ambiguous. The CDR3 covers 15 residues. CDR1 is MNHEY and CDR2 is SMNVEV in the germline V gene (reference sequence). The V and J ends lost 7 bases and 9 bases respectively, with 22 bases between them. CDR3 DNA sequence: TGTGCCAGCACCTCACAAATCGGACGAGTCGGTGAGCAGTTCTTC. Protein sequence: CASTSQIGRVGEQFF.

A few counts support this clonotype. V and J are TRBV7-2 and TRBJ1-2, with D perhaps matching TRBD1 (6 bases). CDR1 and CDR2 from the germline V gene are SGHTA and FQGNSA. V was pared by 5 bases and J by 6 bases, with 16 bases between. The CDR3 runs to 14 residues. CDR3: CASSLRQVRNGYTF. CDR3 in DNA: TGTGCCAGCAGCCTCCGACAGGTTCGGAATGGCTACACCTTC.

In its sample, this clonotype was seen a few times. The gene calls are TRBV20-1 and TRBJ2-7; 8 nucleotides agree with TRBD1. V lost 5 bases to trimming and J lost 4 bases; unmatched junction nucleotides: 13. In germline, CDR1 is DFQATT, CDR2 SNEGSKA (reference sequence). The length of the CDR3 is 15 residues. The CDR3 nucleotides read TGCAGTGCTGAATGGGGTTCAGGGGGCGCTTACGAGCAGTACGTC. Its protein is CSAEWGSGGAYEQYV.

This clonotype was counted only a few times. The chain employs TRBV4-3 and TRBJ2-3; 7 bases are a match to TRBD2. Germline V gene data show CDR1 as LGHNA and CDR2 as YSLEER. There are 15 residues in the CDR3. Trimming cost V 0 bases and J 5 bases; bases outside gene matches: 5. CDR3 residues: CASSQDQRGEDTQYF. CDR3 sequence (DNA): TGCGCCAGCAGCCAAGACCAGCGGGGCGAAGATACGCAGTATTTT.

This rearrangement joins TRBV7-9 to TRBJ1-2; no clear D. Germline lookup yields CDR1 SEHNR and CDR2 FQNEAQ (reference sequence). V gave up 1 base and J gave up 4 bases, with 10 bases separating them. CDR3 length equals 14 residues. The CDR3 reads CASSLEGKAYGYTF. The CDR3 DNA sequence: TGTGCCAGCAGCTTAGAGGGAAAAGCCTATGGCTACACCTTC.

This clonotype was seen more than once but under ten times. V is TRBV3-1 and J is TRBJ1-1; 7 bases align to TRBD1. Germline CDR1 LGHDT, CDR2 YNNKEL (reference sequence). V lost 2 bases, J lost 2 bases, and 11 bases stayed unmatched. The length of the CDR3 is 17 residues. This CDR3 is CASSQPRGAGGNTEAFF. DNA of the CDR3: TGTGCCAGCAGCCAACCCAGGGGCGCAGGGGGTAACACTGAAGCTTTCTTT.

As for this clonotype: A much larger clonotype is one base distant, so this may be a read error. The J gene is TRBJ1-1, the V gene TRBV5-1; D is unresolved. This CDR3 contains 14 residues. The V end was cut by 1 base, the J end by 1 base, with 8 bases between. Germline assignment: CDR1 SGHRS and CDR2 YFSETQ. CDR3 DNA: TGCGCCAGCAGCTTGTGGCAGCGGAACACTGAAGCTTTCTTT. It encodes CASSLWQRNTEAFF.

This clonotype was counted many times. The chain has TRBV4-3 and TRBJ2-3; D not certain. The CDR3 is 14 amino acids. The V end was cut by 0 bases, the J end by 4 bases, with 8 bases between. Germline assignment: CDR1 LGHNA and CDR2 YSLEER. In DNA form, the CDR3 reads TGCGCCAGCAGCCAAGATAGGCTCGCAGATACGCAGTATTTT. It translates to CASSQDRLADTQYF.

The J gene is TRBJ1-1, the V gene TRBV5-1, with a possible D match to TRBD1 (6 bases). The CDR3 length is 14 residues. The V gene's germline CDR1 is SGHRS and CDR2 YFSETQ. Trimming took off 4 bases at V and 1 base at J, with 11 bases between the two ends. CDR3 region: CASSQQQGNTEAFF. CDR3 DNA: TGCGCCAGCAGCCAGCAACAGGGGAACACTGAAGCTTTCTTT.

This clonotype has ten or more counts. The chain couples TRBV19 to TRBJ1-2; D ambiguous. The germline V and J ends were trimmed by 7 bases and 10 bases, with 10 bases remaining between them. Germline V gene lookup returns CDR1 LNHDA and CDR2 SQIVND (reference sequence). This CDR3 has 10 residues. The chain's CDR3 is CASKGPDYTF. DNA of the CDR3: TGTGCCAGTAAAGGGCCCGACTACACCTTC. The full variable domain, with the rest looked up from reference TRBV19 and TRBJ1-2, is DGGITQSPKYLFRKEGQNVTLSCEQNLNHDAMYWYRQDPGQGLRLIYYSQIVNDFQKGDIAEGYSVSREKKESFPLTVTSAQKNPTAFYLCASKGPDYTFGSGTRLTVV.

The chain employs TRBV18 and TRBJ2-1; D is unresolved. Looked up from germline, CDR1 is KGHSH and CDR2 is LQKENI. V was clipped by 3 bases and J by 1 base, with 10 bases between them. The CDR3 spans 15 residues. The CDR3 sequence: CASSPQRDSYNEQFF. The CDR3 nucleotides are TGTGCCAGCTCACCCCAAAGGGATTCCTACAATGAGCAGTTCTTC.

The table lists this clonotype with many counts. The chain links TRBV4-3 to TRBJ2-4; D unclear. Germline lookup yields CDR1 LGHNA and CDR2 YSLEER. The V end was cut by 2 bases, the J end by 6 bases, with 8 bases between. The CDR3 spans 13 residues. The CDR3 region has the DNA TGCGCCAGCAGCCAAACAGACGGAAACATTCAGTACTTC. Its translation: CASSQTDGNIQYF.

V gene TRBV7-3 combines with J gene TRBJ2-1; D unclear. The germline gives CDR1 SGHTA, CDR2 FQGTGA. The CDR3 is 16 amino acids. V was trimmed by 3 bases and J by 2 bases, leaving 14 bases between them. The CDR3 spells CASSFRTNPPYNEQFF. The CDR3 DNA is TGTGCCAGCAGCTTTAGGACGAACCCCCCCTACAATGAGCAGTTCTTC. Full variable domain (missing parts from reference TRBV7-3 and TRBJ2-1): GAGVSQTPSNKVTEKGKYVELRCDPISGHTALYWYRQSLGQGPEFLIYFQGTGAADDSGLPNDRFFAVRPEGSVSTLKIQRTERGDSAVYLCASSFRTNPPYNEQFFGPGTRLTVL.

CDR3 loop: CASSQRNEKLFF. The DNA for the CDR3 is TGTGCCAGCAGCCAGAGAAATGAAAAACTGTTTTTT. The rearrangement links TRBV3-1 to TRBJ1-4; D not resolved. The CDR3 extends over 12 amino acids. Trimming left V 3 bases short and J 5 bases short, with 4 bases between. Germline-derived CDR1 and CDR2 are LGHDT and YNNKEL (reference sequence).

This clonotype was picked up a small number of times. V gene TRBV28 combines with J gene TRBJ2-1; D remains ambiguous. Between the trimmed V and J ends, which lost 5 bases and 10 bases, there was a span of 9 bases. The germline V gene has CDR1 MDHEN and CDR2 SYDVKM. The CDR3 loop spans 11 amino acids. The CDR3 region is CASSVLVEQFF. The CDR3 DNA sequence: TGTGCCAGCAGTGTTCTGGTCGAGCAGTTCTTC.

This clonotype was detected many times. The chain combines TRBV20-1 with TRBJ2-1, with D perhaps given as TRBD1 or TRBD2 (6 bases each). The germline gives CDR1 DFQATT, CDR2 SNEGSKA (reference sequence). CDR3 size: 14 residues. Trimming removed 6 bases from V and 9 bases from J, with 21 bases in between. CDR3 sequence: CSAQRQDAGSEQFF. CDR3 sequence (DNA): TGCAGTGCCCAACGACAGGACGCGGGGAGTGAGCAGTTCTTC.

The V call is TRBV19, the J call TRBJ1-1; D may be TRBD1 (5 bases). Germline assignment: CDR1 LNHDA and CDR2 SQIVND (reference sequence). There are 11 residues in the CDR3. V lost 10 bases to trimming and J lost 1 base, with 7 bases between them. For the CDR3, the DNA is TGTGCCACCACAGGGAACACTGAAGCTTTCTTT. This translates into CATTGNTEAFF.